This T cell receptor (beta chain) was retrieved from a study of T and B cells in COVID-19 patients. Study background: Blood was sampled from COVID-19 patients who were either actively infected or recovered. The study, taken as a whole, reports: At recovery TRB diversity and richness exceeded healthy donors, after highly clonal active COVID-19 repertoires.

Multiplex PCR with BIOMED2 TRB-A/B primer pools amplified TRB rearrangements. TCRdb reanalysed the multiplex PCR reads using MiXCR and keeps one entry per CDR3 protein. This sample has approximately 5,000 distinct CDR3 sequences, with 25% to 30% found just once. With respect to this clonotype: The antigen is undetermined.

The V gene end was trimmed by 3 bases and the J gene end by 10 bases; junction bases not matched to a gene: 8. The CDR3 covers 15 residues. Each TRB amplification used about 220-500 ng of genomic DNA from blood. The source of this sequence is a human donor with active COVID-19. This sequence joins TRBV12-3 or TRBV12-4 and TRBJ2-1; 11 bases are shared with TRBD2. Sequencing was done on a sample of blood. CDR3 sequence: CASSFPSGGPVEQFF. The CDR3 DNA is TGTGCCAGCAGTTTCCCTAGCGGGGGGCCGGTGGAGCAGTTCTTC.